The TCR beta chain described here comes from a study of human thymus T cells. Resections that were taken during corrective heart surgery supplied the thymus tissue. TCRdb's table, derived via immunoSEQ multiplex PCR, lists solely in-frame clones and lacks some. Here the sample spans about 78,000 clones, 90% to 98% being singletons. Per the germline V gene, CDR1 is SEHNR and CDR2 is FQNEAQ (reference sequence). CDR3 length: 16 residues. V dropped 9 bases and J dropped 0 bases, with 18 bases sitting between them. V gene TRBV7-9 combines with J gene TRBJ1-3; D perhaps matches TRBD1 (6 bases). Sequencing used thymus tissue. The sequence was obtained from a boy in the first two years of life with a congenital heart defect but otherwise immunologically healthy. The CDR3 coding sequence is TGTGCCAGTCCCGACGTGCGGGGGGCCTCTGGAAACACCATATATTTT. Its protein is CASPDVRGASGNTIYF. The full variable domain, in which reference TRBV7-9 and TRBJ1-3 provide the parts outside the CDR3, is DTGVSQNPRHKITKRGQNVTFRCDPISEHNRLYWYRQTLGQGPEFLTYFQNEAQLEKSRLLSDRFSAERPKGSFSTLEIQRTEQGDSAMYLCASPDVRGASGNTIYFGEGSWLTVV.